This T cell receptor (beta chain) is from a study of blood T cell repertoires in COVID-19 (dated by TCRdb to 2018 to 2021). As for the study more broadly: Samples from collaborators originated in the United States, Italy and Spain and spanned both the acute and convalescent phases of COVID-19. The repertoires were made available in a free public database intended to serve as a resource for research on the immune response to SARS-CoV-2. The samples were drawn from two sources: the first 160 participants of the ongoing ImmuneRACE study, and 1,200 or so subjects contributed by 6 global collaborators. Where available, HLA class I and class II types were taken from metadata supplied by the sample provider and were not determined by assay-based typing. Sample metadata almost always included a de-identified subject ID, COVID-19 status, age in years and sex. The material from the prospective study consisted of cDNA or gDNA derived from T cells, B-cell-depleted T cells, or PBMCs. The dataset comprised deeply sampled blood TCRbeta repertoires from subjects exposed to, actively infected with, or recovered from COVID-19. Findings and caveats that apply to the study as a whole: The amount of clinical and demographic metadata varied by source and participant and was provided uncurated.

A remark on this clone: Which antigen it targets is not known. No much larger clone exists at a distance of one base, and base qualities are not known.

TCRbeta CDR3 regions were amplified from genomic DNA by means of the immunoSEQ Assay, a bias-controlled multiplex PCR. Per the source publication's procedure: The number of nucleated cells in each sample was estimated from the amplification of reference gene primers within the assay. To quantify the absolute abundance of each unique TCRbeta CDR3 rearrangement, sequence reads were collapsed and filtered. For each sample, productive Simpson clonality was calculated as the square root of Simpson's diversity index over productive rearrangements. In its TCRdb copy, this immuneACCESS table keeps in-frame sequences only and misses some clones. Where compared with another copy, unresolved V genes explain less than half of these, and the others have no known cause. V, J and clone size are taken as reported in that table, and D and trimming were inferred from the DNA itself. This sample lists some 100,000 clones; 90% were detected once. The top ten hold around 1.5% of the sample.

CDR1 and CDR2 are read off the germline V gene (reference sequence) as MNHEY and SMNVEV. V is clipped by 5 bases and J by 0 bases, and the sequence between their germline boundaries is 14 bases long. Its CDR3 holds 16 amino acids, cysteine through phenylalanine. The retained sequence is limited to the CDR3, 48 bases, with the frame set at the first base. Whole blood was collected in K2EDTA tubes by collaborating institutions according to the institutions' own protocols. For TCRbeta analysis, collaborators shipped samples as frozen whole blood, isolated PBMCs, or DNA extracted from either of those sample types.

The source of this sequence is a human donor with active COVID-19. The donor label of this sample is uncertain. The receptor chain draws on TRBV27 and TRBJ1-5; matching of 5 bases hints at TRBD1 as the D gene. Sequencing was carried out using peripheral blood. The sequenced DNA: TGTGCCAGCAGTCTCTCCTGGGGGGGTAGCAATCAGCCCCAGCATTTT. Its amino acids are CASSLSWGGSNQPQHF.